Detailed here is one T cell receptor (beta chain). Its antigen remains unidentified. Per-nucleotide qualities are absent, and no much larger clonotype sits a single base away. The library relied on 5' RACE. Sequencing instrument: Illumina HiSeq 2000. Template switching introduced a universal primer binding site; the final cDNA contained a unique molecular identifier, enabling accurate counting of TCR cDNA molecules. Specific primers in the conserved constant-segment region were used to synthesize first-strand cDNA for TCR alpha and beta chains. To control for contamination, every cDNA library carried two barcodes: a SMART-Mk sample barcode plus Illumina barcodes. Two successive PCR steps introduced TruSeq adapter sequences along with Illumina sample barcodes. The TCR alpha and beta cDNA libraries were sequenced on the Illumina HiSeq platform using custom primers. In the source study's methods: Raw reads were processed with MiGEC to extract unique molecular identifiers, and MiXCR was used to determine CDR3 positions. For each individual, recombination models were inferred using an EM algorithm with the repgenHMM and IGoR tools. The analysis of shared clonotypes was done with the tcR package in R, with sharing normalized by the product of cloneset sizes. To study raw recombination free of thymic and clonal selection effects, out-of-frame nonproductive sequences were analyzed. TCRdb's own reprocessing of the public reads used fastp at Q25 and MiXCR and kept productive beta chains. Duplicate CDR3 protein sequences are folded into a single record with the most common DNA and genes. It is TCRdb's table, rather than the study itself, that gives the V and J calls and clone size. A total of 350,000 to 500,000 distinct CDR3 sequences appear in this sample, roughly 20% of them only once. The ten largest account for roughly 12% of the sample.

The CDR3, cysteine through phenylalanine, is 15 amino acids long. Just the 45-base CDR3 DNA is kept, in frame starting at base 1. From a lookup of the germline V gene, CDR1 and CDR2 are ENHRY and SYGVKD. Relative to germline, V is 5 bases shorter and J is 6 bases shorter, with 17 bases between their ends. This record comes from a study of identical twins (dated by TCRdb to the mid-2010s). Context from the whole study: TCR alpha and beta repertoires from monozygotic twins, unrelated adults of various ages and cord blood were deep-sequenced to test whether fetal clonotypes persist. To rule out contamination, replicate twin experiments were performed at different times with different library preparation protocols.

Every donor in the study was a healthy Caucasian. The study also sequenced three unrelated non-twin adults: a male aged 18 to 30, a male aged 50 to 60 and a female aged 50 to 60. Using Miltenyi CD45RO+ enrichment and human naive T-cell isolation kits, memory (CD45RO+) and naive T cells were isolated from PBMC. On the study overall, not on this receptor specifically: Fewer insertions were carried by abundant cord blood beta clonotypes; a weaker similar trend was observed in young adult naive repertoires, while no such trend was observed in memory repertoires. Compared with coincidental sharing between unrelated individuals, out-of-frame TCR alpha sequences shared between twins had an excess of sequences with low generation probability. Conclusions relied on cross-sectional statistical analysis, since the same donors could not be followed over many years. Zero-insertion analyses could be partly confounded by invariant T cells such as MAIT and iNKT, though diverse VJ usage argued against such confounding for most clonotypes. In beta out-of-frame sequences, excess twin sharing was weaker, because having fewer shared sequences lowered the signal-to-noise ratio. Out-of-frame TCR alpha sharing in monozygotic twins was systematically underestimated by recombination models, whereas sharing between unrelated individuals was in agreement with the recombination models.

Recombination joined TRBV10-3 with TRBJ2-1, with the D gene not clear enough to name. The TCR was taken from a man aged 50 or older in good health. Sequencing was performed on naive T cells sorted from blood. In light of the paper, this sample's cell subset or site label describes: cells isolated with a human naive T-cell isolation kit. The nucleotide sequence is TGTGCCATCAGTAGGACCTCTCAAATGGGCAATGAGCAGTTCTTC. Its amino acids are CAISRTSQMGNEQFF.